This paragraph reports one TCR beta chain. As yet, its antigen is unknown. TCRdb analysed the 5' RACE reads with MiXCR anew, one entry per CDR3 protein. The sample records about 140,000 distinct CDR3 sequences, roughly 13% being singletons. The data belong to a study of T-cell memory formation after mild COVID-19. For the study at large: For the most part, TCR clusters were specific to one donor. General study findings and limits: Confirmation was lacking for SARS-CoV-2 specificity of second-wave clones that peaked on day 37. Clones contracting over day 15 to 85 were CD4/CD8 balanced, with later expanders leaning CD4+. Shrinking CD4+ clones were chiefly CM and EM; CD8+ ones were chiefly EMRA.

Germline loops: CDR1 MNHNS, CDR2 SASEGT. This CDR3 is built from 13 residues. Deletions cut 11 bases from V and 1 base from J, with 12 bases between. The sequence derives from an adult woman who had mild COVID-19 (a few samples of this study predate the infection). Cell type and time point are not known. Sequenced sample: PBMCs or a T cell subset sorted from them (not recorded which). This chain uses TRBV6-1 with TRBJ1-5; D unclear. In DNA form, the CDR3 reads TGTGCCTCCTCCTGGGAGAGCAATCAGCCCCAGCATTTT. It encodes CASSWESNQPQHF.